These 28 T cell receptor beta chains were all obtained from the same sample, sequenced in a study of esophageal squamous cell carcinoma under preoperative chemotherapy. Time point: before preoperative PTX-NDP chemotherapy. TCRdb re-derived calls from the PCR reads in MiXCR, one entry per CDR3 protein. The top ten hold 16% of the sample, which has 10,000 to 15,000 distinct CDR3 sequences, roughly half seen once. This specimen was collected from a patient given preoperative chemotherapy. The source is a human donor with esophageal squamous cell carcinoma. The donor label of this sample is uncertain.

Note on this clonotype: At one boundary the junction diverges from the germline segment, which might be a read error. The chain recombines TRBV6-1 with TRBJ2-3, with 8 bases identical to TRBD2. There are 16 residues in the CDR3. Per the germline V gene, CDR1 is MNHNS and CDR2 is SASEGT. CDR3 protein: CASSESGGCYTDMQYF. The DNA for the CDR3 is TGTGCCAGCAGTGAATCGGGGGGGTGCTACACAGACATGCAGTATTTC.

Notes on this clonotype: A junction boundary mismatches the germline segment, possibly from a read error. The rearrangement links TRBV6-1 to TRBJ2-1; D gene ambiguous. The germline V gene has CDR1 MNHNS and CDR2 SASEGT. The CDR3 spans 15 residues. The CDR3 nucleotides are TGTGCCAGCCTCCCGGGCTGTGCGGCCACCAATGAGCAGTTTTTT. Residues: CASLPGCAATNEQFF.

With regard to this clonotype: Compared with germline, one end of the junction differs, possibly owing to a read error. V gene TRBV12-3 or TRBV12-4 combines with J gene TRBJ2-5, with D possibly being TRBD2 (8 bases). The CDR3 length is 14 residues. CDR3 in amino acids: CAGSGGGGTETQYF. CDR3 in DNA: TGTGCGGGCAGCGGGGGCGGCGGGACAGAGACGCAGTACTTT.

CDR3 residues: CASTDDMYGNTIYF. CDR3 DNA: TGTGCCAGCACAGACGACATGTATGGAAACACCATATATTTT. The chain combines TRBV6-1 with TRBJ1-3; the D is unclear. CDR1 is MNHNS, CDR2 SASEGT, per germline. The CDR3 covers 14 residues. Trimming stripped 7 bases from V and 3 bases from J, with 13 bases between.

For this clonotype: Germline and junction disagree at one end, which may indicate a read error. The chain links TRBV6-5 to TRBJ2-3; possibly TRBD1 for D (6 bases). The CDR3 runs 13 residues. The V gene's germline CDR1 is MNHEY and CDR2 SVGAGI. This chain's CDR3 is CASSNQGSDTQYF. The CDR3 nucleotides read TGTGCCAGCAGTAACCAGGGGTCAGATACGCAGTATTTC.

V and J are TRBV7-2 and TRBJ2-4; TRBD2 matches 10 bases. Germline CDR1 reads SGHTA; CDR2 reads FQGNSA. The ends lost 6 bases at V and 10 bases at J; junction bases unmatched: 15. The length of the CDR3 is 16 residues. The CDR3 DNA reads TGTGCCAGCAGGGAGCGGGGGGGGCGAGCCAAAGAGATTCAGTACTTC. Translated: CASRERGGRAKEIQYF.

This clonotype has a handful of counts. This rearrangement joins TRBV6-1 to TRBJ2-1, with 7 nucleotides matching TRBD1. There are 14 residues in the CDR3. Germline values: CDR1 MNHNS, CDR2 SASEGT. With V trimmed by 6 bases and J by 10 bases, 12 bases remained unmatched. CDR3 sequence reads: CASSPDRRKYEQFF. The CDR3 bases are TGTGCCAGCAGCCCGGACAGGAGAAAATACGAGCAGTTCTTC.

J is TRBJ2-7 and V is TRBV6-1, with 7 bases fitting TRBD1. V was pared by 6 bases and J by 1 base, with 9 bases of the junction left unmatched. From germline, CDR1 is MNHNS and CDR2 SASEGT. This CDR3 comprises 15 residues. CDR3 DNA: TGTGCCAGCAGCCTCCGGGACAGCCCTTCCTACGAGCAGTACTTC. It codes for CASSLRDSPSYEQYF.

This clonotype was recorded at least ten times. The chain has TRBV12-3 or TRBV12-4 and TRBJ2-2; possible D gene TRBD1, 5 bases. The CDR3 extends over 13 amino acids. The germline V and J ends were trimmed by 1 base and 5 bases, with 5 bases remaining between them. CDR3 DNA: TGTGCCAGCAGTTTAGAGGGGACCGGGGAGCTGTTTTTT. Translation: CASSLEGTGELFF.

This clonotype was seen a handful of times. V gene TRBV6-1 combines with J gene TRBJ2-3, with D maybe TRBD1 (6 bases). Germline CDR1 reads MNHNS; CDR2 reads SASEGT. Trimming took off 3 bases at V and 9 bases at J, with 16 bases between the two ends. CDR3 size: 14 residues. The CDR3 coding sequence is TGTGCCAGCAGTGAGGGTGGGGGCACCGGGACGCAGTATTTT. It encodes CASSEGGGTGTQYF.

This clonotype came up once. The CDR3 nucleotides read TGTGCCAGCGGACTAGCTTCACGGGCCTACGAGCAGTACTTC. It specifies CASGLASRAYEQYF. The chain couples TRBV6-1 to TRBJ2-1; TRBD2 matches 8 bases. The closer fit of TRBJ2-7 to the DNA end suggests the J call may be wrong. The CDR3 length is 14 residues. Germline V gives CDR1 MNHNS, CDR2 SASEGT.

This clonotype was picked up a small number of times. Since the CDR3 does not end with the conserved phenylalanine or tryptophan, this likely comes from a read error. The DNA is left out, because the CDR3 cannot be placed on it with certainty; the CDR3 is given as TCRdb lists it. The V gene is TRBV27, the J gene TRBJ2-3; TRBD2, the table's D call, lacks a check against the DNA. With termini counted, the CDR3 has 10 amino acids. Germline CDR1 is MNHEY and CDR2 is SMNVEV (reference sequence). The chain's CDR3 is CASSLNYGTS.

This clonotype was seen ten or more times. This chain links TRBV6-1 with TRBJ1-3, with a tentative D call TRBD1 (6 bases). Germline assignment: CDR1 MNHNS and CDR2 SASEGT. The ends were cut back, 6 bases at V and 0 bases at J, with 9 bases in the middle. This CDR3 is built from 14 residues. CDR3 in amino acids: CASRTGISGNTIYF. The CDR3 bases are TGTGCCAGCAGAACAGGGATCTCTGGAAACACCATATATTTT.

In the case of this clonotype: At one end, the junction sequence differs from germline, possibly due to a read error. This rearrangement joins TRBV12-3 or TRBV12-4 to TRBJ2-3, with a possible D match to TRBD2 (7 bases). The CDR3 runs 14 residues. This chain's CDR3 is CAGRGGHGTETQYF. CDR3 in DNA: TGTGCGGGGAGGGGGGGACATGGCACAGAGACGCAGTATTTT.

Comment on this clonotype: A much larger clone lies one base from this, so it may be a read error. CDR3 sequence: CASGNGGADTQYF. For the CDR3, the DNA is TGTGCCAGCGGCAATGGGGGCGCAGATACGCAGTATTTT. The V and J genes are TRBV12-3 or TRBV12-4 and TRBJ2-3; D might be TRBD1 (6 bases). V lost 8 bases and J lost 4, with 13 bases in between. The CDR3 is 13 residues long.

J is TRBJ2-6 and V is TRBV6-1; 12 bases are shared with TRBD2. The end of the DNA aligns better with TRBJ2-7, so the J call may be wrong. The germline V gene encodes CDR1 MNHNS and CDR2 SASEGT. The CDR3 covers 15 residues. CDR3 sequence (DNA): TGTGCCAGCAGTGGACTAGCGGGAGCCTACAATGAGCAGTACTTC. As protein: CASSGLAGAYNEQYF.

About this clonotype: One end of the junction fails to match germline, which may point to a read error. The CDR3 sequence: CASRTEGLAGLEQYF. CDR3 sequence (DNA): TGTGCCAGCAGAACAGAGGGACTAGCGGGACTTGAGCAGTACTTT. The rearrangement joins TRBV6-1 to TRBJ2-1; 13 positions match TRBD2. The V gene's germline CDR1 is MNHNS and CDR2 SASEGT. The CDR3 loop spans 15 amino acids.

The CDR3 loop is CANRQYPQETQFF. CDR3 nucleotides: TGTGCCAACCGACAGTACCCACAAGAGACCCAGTTCTTC. This rearrangement joins TRBV6-1 to TRBJ2-1; possibly TRBD1 for D (5 bases). Deletions cut 10 bases from V and 13 bases from J, with 23 bases between. The CDR3 consists of 13 residues. Germline values: CDR1 MNHNS, CDR2 SASEGT.

The J gene is TRBJ2-1, the V gene TRBV7-2; TRBD2 matches at 12 bases. The germline V gene encodes CDR1 SGHTA and CDR2 FQGNSA. With V trimmed by 3 bases and J by 8 bases, 5 bases remained unmatched. The CDR3 is 15 residues long. The CDR3 loop reads CASSLLAGGAHEQFF. Here the CDR3 DNA reads TGTGCCAGCAGCTTGCTAGCGGGAGGGGCCCATGAGCAGTTCTTC.

Of note for this clonotype: One end of the junction varies from germline; a read error may be responsible. The chain recombines TRBV10-3 with TRBJ2-4; a weak D match, TRBD1 (5 bases). The CDR3 loop spans 12 amino acids. CDR1 is ENHRY and CDR2 is SYGVKD in the germline V gene. CDR3: CAGLTAKNIQYF. The DNA for the CDR3 is TGTGCGGGGCTGACAGCCAAGAACATTCAGTACTTT.

Here the CDR3 reads CASSYQRQETQYF. CDR3 DNA sequence: TGTGCCAGCAGTTACCAGCGACAAGAGACCCAGTACTTC. The chain is built from TRBV6-5 and TRBJ2-5; D is ambiguous. V lost 2 bases and J lost 2, with 6 bases in between. There are 13 residues in the CDR3. Looked up from germline, CDR1 is MNHEY and CDR2 is SVGAGI.

This clonotype was observed many times. The gene calls are TRBV6-6 and TRBJ2-7; tentative D call: TRBD2 (6 bases). The CDR3 is 14 amino acids. Germline-derived CDR1 and CDR2 are MNHNY and SVGAGI (reference sequence). Trimming left V 0 bases short and J 2 bases short, with 8 bases between. The CDR3 reads CASSYSIAAYEQYF. The CDR3 DNA reads as TGTGCCAGCAGTTACTCGATAGCGGCCTACGAGCAGTACTTC.

To note about this clonotype: The junction and the germline gene differ at one end; a read error may be behind it. The rearrangement joins TRBV7-3 to TRBJ2-3; TRBD2 agrees at 9 bases. CDR3 length: 14 residues. Germline V gene sequence: CDR1 SGHTA, CDR2 FQGTGA. DNA of the CDR3: TGTGCGGGCAGCGGGGGGCGAGGCCAAGAGACGCAGTATTTC. This gives the protein CAGSGGRGQETQYF.

This clonotype is judged medium-sized. CDR3 residues: CASSSYASGNNEQFF. The DNA of the CDR3 is TGTGCCAGCAGCTCATACGCTAGCGGGAACAATGAGCAGTTCTTC. V gene TRBV7-2 combines with J gene TRBJ2-1; 9 bases map to TRBD2. This CDR3 comprises 15 residues. The trim removed 4 bases at V and 5 bases at J, leaving 6 bases unmatched. Looked up from germline, CDR1 is SGHTA and CDR2 is FQGNSA.

The chain uses TRBV6-5 and TRBJ2-2; 10 bases map to TRBD2. The junction had 7 bases not matched to a gene; V was cut back by 0 bases and J by 6 bases. The CDR3 extends over 17 amino acids. In germline, CDR1 is MNHEY, CDR2 SVGAGI. CDR3 sequence reads: CASSYSSLAGVPGELFF. CDR3 in DNA: TGTGCCAGCAGTTACTCGTCCCTAGCGGGAGTTCCCGGGGAGCTGTTTTTT.

The chain couples TRBV6-1 to TRBJ2-1; 10 bases align to TRBD1. The CDR3 is 16 amino acids. From germline, CDR1 is MNHNS and CDR2 SASEGT. V shed 0 bases and J 13 bases; nucleotides not matched to a gene: 12. The CDR3 region is CASSEAQTGGQETQFF. CDR3 DNA sequence: TGTGCCAGCAGTGAAGCCCAGACAGGGGGCCAAGAGACCCAGTTCTTC.

The sample holds many counts of this clonotype. The gene calls are TRBV7-8 and TRBJ2-1, with D perhaps TRBD2 (5 bases). The end of the DNA fits TRBJ2-7 better, so the J call may be wrong. The CDR3 covers 15 residues. The germline CDR1 and CDR2 sequences are SGHVS and FQNEAQ. The CDR3, as DNA: TGTGCCAGCAGCTTTTTCCACGCTGCGGGCAATGAGCAGTACTTC. It codes for CASSFFHAAGNEQYF.

V is TRBV7-2 and J is TRBJ2-6, with D possibly matching TRBD2 (6 bases). Germline loops: CDR1 SGHTA, CDR2 FQGNSA. Trimming pared 5 bases from V and 9 bases from J, leaving 11 bases between. CDR3 length: 13 residues. The CDR3 DNA reads as TGTGCCAGCAGCCTTGGGGGGATCAACGTCCTGACTTTC. Protein product: CASSLGGINVLTF.